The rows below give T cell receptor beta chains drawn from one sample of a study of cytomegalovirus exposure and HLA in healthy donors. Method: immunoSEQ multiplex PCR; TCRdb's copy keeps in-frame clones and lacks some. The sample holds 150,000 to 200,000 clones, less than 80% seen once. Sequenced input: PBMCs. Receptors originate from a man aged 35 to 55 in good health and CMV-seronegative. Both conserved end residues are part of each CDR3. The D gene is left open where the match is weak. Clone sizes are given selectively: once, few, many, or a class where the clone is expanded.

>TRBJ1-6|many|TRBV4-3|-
CASSQGQGTTYNSPLHF
TGCGCCAGCAGCCAAGGTCAGGGAACTACCTATAATTCACCCCTCCACTTT
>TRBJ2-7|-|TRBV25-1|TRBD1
CANPTGTALYEQYF
TGTGCCAATCCAACCGGGACAGCACTCTACGAGCAGTACTTC
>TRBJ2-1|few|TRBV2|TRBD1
CARGTGVVNEQFF
TGTGCCAGAGGGACAGGGGTGGTCAATGAGCAGTTCTTC
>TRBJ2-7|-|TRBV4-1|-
CASSQDRAGMRYEQYF
TGCGCCAGCAGCCAAGATAGGGCGGGCATGCGGTACGAGCAGTACTTC
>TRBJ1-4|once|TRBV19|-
CASSIPSRGTNEKLFF
TGTGCCAGTAGTATCCCCTCCAGGGGAACTAATGAAAAACTGTTTTTT
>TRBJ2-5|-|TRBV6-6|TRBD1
CAGRGQVQETQYF
TGTGCCGGCAGAGGACAGGTCCAAGAGACCCAGTACTTC
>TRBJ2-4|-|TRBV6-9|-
CASWGPGLAKNIQYF
TGTGCCAGCTGGGGGCCTGGCCTAGCCAAAAACATTCAGTACTTC
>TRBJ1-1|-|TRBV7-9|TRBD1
CASSRPGQDTEAFF
TGTGCCAGCAGCAGACCGGGACAGGACACTGAAGCTTTCTTT
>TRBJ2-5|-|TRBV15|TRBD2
CATSRDASGGGETQYF
TGTGCCACCAGCAGAGATGCTAGCGGGGGGGGAGAGACCCAGTACTTC
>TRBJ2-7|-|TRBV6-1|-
CASSRGSYEQYF
TGTGCCAGCAGCAGGGGTTCCTACGAGCAGTACTTC
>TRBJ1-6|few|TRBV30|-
CAWSVGGAPVSPLHF
TGTGCCTGGAGTGTAGGGGGGGCCCCGGTATCGCCCCTCCACTTT
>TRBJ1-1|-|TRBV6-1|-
CASSFQMTGNTEAFF
TGTGCCAGCAGTTTCCAGATGACAGGGAACACTGAAGCTTTCTTT
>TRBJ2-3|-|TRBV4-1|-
CASRGQADYTDTQYF
TGCGCCAGCAGGGGCCAAGCGGATTACACAGATACGCAGTATTTT
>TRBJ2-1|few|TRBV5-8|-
CASSLVTEENEQFF
TGTGCCAGCAGCTTGGTGACAGAAGAGAATGAGCAGTTCTTC
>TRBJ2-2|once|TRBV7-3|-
CASSLGRENTGELFF
TGTGCCAGCAGCTTAGGCAGGGAGAACACCGGGGAGCTGTTTTTT
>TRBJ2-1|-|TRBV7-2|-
CASSLEGLEQFF
TGTGCCAGCAGCTTAGAGGGACTCGAGCAGTTCTTC
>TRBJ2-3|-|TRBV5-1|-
CASSLGAGLTDTQYF
TGCGCCAGCAGCTTGGGCGCGGGGTTGACAGATACGCAGTATTTT
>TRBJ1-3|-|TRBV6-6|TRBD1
CASSPKQGGGNTIYF
TGTGCCAGCAGCCCTAAACAGGGGGGCGGAAACACCATATATTTT
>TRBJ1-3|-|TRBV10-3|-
CAISEGAGNTIYF
TGTGCCATCAGTGAGGGAGCTGGAAACACCATATATTTT
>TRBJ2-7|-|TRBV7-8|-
CASSLVGGSSHEQYF
TGTGCCAGCAGCTTAGTAGGGGGATCTAGCCACGAGCAGTACTTC
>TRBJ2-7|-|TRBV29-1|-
CSGGDGHEQYF
TGCAGCGGGGGGGACGGCCACGAGCAGTACTTC
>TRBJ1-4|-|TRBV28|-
CASGSGQLSTNEKLFF
TGTGCCAGCGGTTCAGGACAACTCTCAACTAATGAAAAACTGTTTTTT
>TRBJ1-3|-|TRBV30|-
CAGHRDGASGNTIYF
TGTGCCGGTCACAGGGACGGGGCCTCTGGAAACACCATATATTTT
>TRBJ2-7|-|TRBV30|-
CAWGPIYEQYF
TGTGCCTGGGGCCCCATTTACGAGCAGTACTTC
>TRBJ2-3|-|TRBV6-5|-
CASRGHGVADTQYF
TGTGCCAGCAGGGGACATGGGGTTGCAGATACGCAGTATTTT
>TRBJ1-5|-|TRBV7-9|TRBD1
CASSPGTANSNQPQHF
TGTGCCAGCAGCCCAGGGACAGCCAATAGCAATCAGCCCCAGCATTTT
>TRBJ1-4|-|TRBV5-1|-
CASSRGGATNEKLFF
TGCGCCAGCAGCAGGGGGGGCGCAACTAATGAAAAACTGTTTTTT
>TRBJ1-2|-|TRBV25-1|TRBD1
CASSQPGQANYGYTF
TGTGCCAGCAGTCAACCGGGACAGGCTAACTATGGCTACACCTTC
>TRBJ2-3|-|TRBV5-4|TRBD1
CASSQDRRADTQYF
TGTGCCAGCAGCCAGGACAGGAGAGCAGATACGCAGTATTTT
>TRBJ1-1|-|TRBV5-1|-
CASSPSGTGNTEAFF
TGCGCCAGCAGCCCGAGCGGGACGGGGAACACTGAAGCTTTCTTT
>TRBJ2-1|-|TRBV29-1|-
CSVDADSSNYNEQFF
TGCAGCGTTGACGCGGACAGTTCCAACTACAATGAGCAGTTCTTC
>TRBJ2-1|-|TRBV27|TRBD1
CASRTGYNEQFF
TGTGCCAGCAGGACAGGGTACAATGAGCAGTTCTTC
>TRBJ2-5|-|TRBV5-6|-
CASNSDREQYF
TGTGCCAGCAACTCCGACAGAGAGCAGTACTTC
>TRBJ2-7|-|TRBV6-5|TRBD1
CASSYSRTGVSYEQYF
TGTGCCAGCAGTTACTCGCGGACAGGCGTCTCCTACGAGCAGTACTTC
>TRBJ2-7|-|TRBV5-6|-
CASSLKQEIPYEQYF
TGTGCCAGCAGCTTGAAACAGGAAATTCCCTACGAGCAGTACTTC
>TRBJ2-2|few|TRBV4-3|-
CASSQDRQPAGELFF
TGCGCCAGCAGCCAAGACAGGCAGCCAGCCGGGGAGCTGTTTTTT
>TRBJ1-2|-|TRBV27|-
CASSKTENYGYTF
TGTGCCAGCAGCAAGACAGAGAACTATGGCTACACCTTC
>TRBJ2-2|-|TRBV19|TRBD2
CASRPTSGATGELFF
TGTGCCAGTAGGCCTACTAGCGGGGCCACCGGGGAGCTGTTTTTT
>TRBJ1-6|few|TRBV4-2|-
CASSQDGGGAFSPLHF
TGTGCCAGCAGCCAAGATGGCGGGGGGGCGTTTTCACCCCTCCACTTT
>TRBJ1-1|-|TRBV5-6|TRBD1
CASSLATGKAFF
TGTGCCAGCAGCTTGGCGACAGGGAAAGCTTTCTTT
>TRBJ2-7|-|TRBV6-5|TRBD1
CASSYEGARYEQYF
TGTGCCAGCAGTTACGAGGGGGCCCGCTACGAGCAGTACTTC
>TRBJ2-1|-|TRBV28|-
CASSLPLPSNEQFF
TGTGCCAGCAGTTTACCACTACCCTCCAATGAGCAGTTCTTC
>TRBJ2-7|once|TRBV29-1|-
CSATLNPTYEQYF
TGCAGCGCCACGCTAAATCCCACCTACGAGCAGTACTTC
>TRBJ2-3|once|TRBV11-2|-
CASSSEGGSTDTQYF
TGTGCCAGCAGCTCGGAGGGCGGTAGCACAGATACGCAGTATTTT
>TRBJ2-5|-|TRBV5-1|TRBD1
CASSRQGTSETQYF
TGCGCCAGCAGCCGACAGGGCACGTCAGAGACCCAGTACTTC
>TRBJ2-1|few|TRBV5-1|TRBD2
CASSLSRLLADTNEQFF
TGCGCCAGCAGCTTGAGTCGCTTACTAGCGGATACGAATGAGCAGTTCTTC
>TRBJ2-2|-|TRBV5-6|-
CASSLRRGPHSTGELFF
TGTGCCAGCAGCTTAAGGCGGGGGCCACACAGCACCGGGGAGCTGTTTTTT
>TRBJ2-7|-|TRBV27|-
CASSLGGARYEQYF
TGTGCCAGCAGTTTAGGGGGCGCAAGGTACGAGCAGTACTTC
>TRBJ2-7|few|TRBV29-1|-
CSVLEGISYEQYF
TGCAGCGTTTTAGAGGGCATATCCTACGAGCAGTACTTC
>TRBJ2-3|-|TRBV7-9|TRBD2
CASSPPGLAGTDTQYF
TGTGCCAGCAGCCCGCCAGGACTAGCGGGCACAGATACGCAGTATTTT
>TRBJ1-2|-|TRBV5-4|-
CASSLGWAAPLGYTF
TGTGCCAGCAGCTTGGGATGGGCAGCTCCACTTGGCTACACCTTC
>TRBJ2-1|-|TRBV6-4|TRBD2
CASSDSGTSGPRKQFF
TGTGCCAGCAGTGACTCAGGGACTAGCGGGCCCAGGAAGCAGTTCTTC
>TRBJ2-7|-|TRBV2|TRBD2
CASTGGTHLEQYF
TGTGCCAGCACGGGGGGAACCCATCTCGAGCAGTACTTC